This is a list of T cell receptor beta chains from one sample in a study of T cells in Graves' hyperthyroidism and ophthalmopathy. One entry per CDR3 protein, called by TCRdb with MiXCR from the multiplex PCR reads. The sample lists hundreds of thousands of distinct CDR3 sequences, over 12% occurring once. The sequenced material came from blood. These receptors came from a woman aged 60 to 75 with Graves' ophthalmopathy. The CDR3 runs from the conserved cysteine through the conserved F or W. A D gene is named only where the DNA matches it firmly. Not every row has a clone size; where given, it reads once, few, many or a size class.

NA,many,TRBJ1-4,TRBV28,CASSPHGDNEKLFF,TGTGCCAGCAGTCCCCACGGGGATAATGAAAAACTGTTTTTT
TRBD2,few,TRBJ2-7,TRBV20-1,CSASSGNHEQYF,TGCAGTGCTAGTAGCGGGAATCACGAGCAGTACTTC
NA,many,TRBJ2-5,TRBV24-1,CATSDPQEGETQYF,TGTGCCACCAGTGATCCTCAGGAGGGCGAGACCCAGTACTTC
TRBD1,NA,TRBJ2-2,TRBV15,CATSRVRDRGLATGELFF,TGTGCCACCAGCAGAGTCCGGGACAGGGGGCTGGCGACCGGGGAGCTGTTTTTT
TRBD2,many,TRBJ2-5,TRBV20-1,CSAETSDQETQYF,TGCAGTGCCGAAACTAGCGACCAAGAGACCCAGTACTTC
NA,many,TRBJ2-3,TRBV18,CASSERAGTDTQYF,TGTGCCAGTTCGGAGCGAGCGGGCACAGATACGCAGTATTTT
TRBD2,NA,TRBJ2-1,TRBV30,CAWSVPPGGPLNEQFF,TGTGCCTGGAGTGTACCCCCGGGAGGGCCCTTGAATGAGCAGTTCTTC
TRBD1,many,TRBJ2-1,TRBV2,CASSELTGLSYNEQFF,TGTGCCAGCAGTGAACTGACAGGGCTGTCCTACAATGAGCAGTTCTTC
NA,many,TRBJ2-7,TRBV28,CASSDRYEQYF,TGTGCCAGCTCCGACCGCTACGAGCAGTACTTC
TRBD2,NA,TRBJ2-7,TRBV27,CASSSRTSGNRKEPYEQYF,TGTGCCAGCAGTTCCCGGACTAGCGGAAACCGTAAAGAACCCTACGAGCAGTACTTC
NA,many,TRBJ1-4,TRBV5-1,CASSSFQGNEKLFF,TGCGCCAGCAGCTCTTTCCAGGGGAATGAAAAACTGTTTTTT
NA,many,TRBJ2-7,TRBV3-1,CASSQGIVKQYF,TGTGCCAGCAGCCAAGGGATTGTGAAGCAGTACTTC
NA,NA,TRBJ2-7,TRBV27,CATRLTRGAHEQYF,TGTGCCACCCGCCTAACCCGAGGGGCCCACGAGCAGTACTTC
NA,NA,TRBJ2-1,TRBV20-1,CSAREPTGPRNEQFF,TGCAGTGCTAGAGAGCCGACCGGGCCAAGGAATGAGCAGTTCTTC
NA,many,TRBJ2-1,TRBV3-1,CASSQDLAAREQFF,TGTGCCAGCAGCCAAGATCTCGCGGCCCGGGAGCAGTTCTTC
TRBD2,few,TRBJ2-5,TRBV7-9,CASSRGTSGGETQYF,TGTGCCAGCAGCCGGGGGACTAGCGGCGGGGAGACCCAGTACTTC
NA,NA,TRBJ2-3,TRBV4-1,CASSQGISGDSTDTQYF,TGCGCCAGCAGCCAAGGAATTTCGGGGGATTCCACAGATACGCAGTATTTT
TRBD2,many,TRBJ2-7,TRBV9,CASSAGTSGNYEQYF,TGTGCCAGCAGCGCGGGGACTAGCGGGAACTACGAGCAGTACTTC
NA,few,TRBJ1-6,TRBV20-1,CSARGLEGNSYNSPLHF,TGCAGTGCTAGGGGCCTCGAGGGGAACTCCTATAATTCACCCCTCCACTTT
TRBD1,few,TRBJ2-5,TRBV20-1,CSASSSGTGVTQYF,TGCAGTGCTTCCTCCTCCGGGACAGGGGTGACCCAGTACTTC
TRBD2,few,TRBJ2-1,TRBV19,CASSIVGGRAYNEQFF,TGTGCCAGTAGTATAGTGGGCGGGAGGGCCTACAATGAGCAGTTCTTC
NA,many,TRBJ2-2,TRBV6-6,CASSYSPRAGTGELFF,TGTGCCAGCAGTTATTCCCCCAGGGCGGGGACCGGGGAGCTGTTTTTT
TRBD1,many,TRBJ2-3,TRBV12-3/TRBV12-4,CASSLGQGETDTQYF,TGTGCCAGCAGTTTAGGCCAGGGGGAGACAGATACGCAGTATTTT
NA,many,TRBJ2-5,TRBV6-1,CASSPLAGRSETQYF,TGTGCCAGCAGTCCCCTGGCGGGGAGGTCAGAGACCCAGTACTTC
TRBD2,NA,TRBJ2-5,TRBV10-2,CASGLDGETQYF,TGCGCCAGCGGACTAGATGGGGAGACCCAGTACTTC
NA,NA,TRBJ2-7,TRBV12-5,CASGSPGFSYEQYF,TGTGCTAGTGGTTCGCCGGGTTTCTCCTACGAGCAGTACTTC
TRBD2,many,TRBJ2-7,TRBV5-6,CASSPAGRLRGGSKNEQYF,TGTGCCAGCAGCCCCGCGGGACGGCTTCGAGGCGGGAGTAAGAACGAGCAGTACTTC
TRBD1,many,TRBJ1-4,TRBV5-5,CASSWQGAFNEKLFF,TGTGCCAGCAGCTGGCAGGGGGCCTTTAATGAAAAACTGTTTTTT
NA,many,TRBJ2-1,TRBV28,CASSFSTFSYNEQFF,TGTGCCAGCAGTTTTTCTACCTTCTCCTACAATGAGCAGTTCTTC
NA,many,TRBJ2-1,TRBV2,CASSTTFHEQFF,TGTGCCAGCAGTACCACGTTTCATGAGCAGTTCTTC
NA,many,TRBJ1-1,TRBV12-3/TRBV12-4,CASSLFGGKNTEAFF,TGTGCCAGCAGTTTATTCGGCGGCAAGAACACTGAAGCTTTCTTT
NA,few,TRBJ2-7,TRBV7-2,CASTSPRGGYEQYF,TGTGCCAGCACCTCACCAAGGGGTGGATACGAGCAGTACTTC
NA,NA,TRBJ2-1,TRBV13,CASSPGGPGEQFF,TGTGCCAGCAGCCCAGGGGGGCCGGGTGAGCAGTTCTTC